Shown below are 14 T cell receptor beta chains from a single sample sequenced in a study of T cells in Graves' hyperthyroidism and ophthalmopathy. TCR beta CDR3 region amplification was performed from RNA transcripts. The HTBI primer set drove a first-round RT-PCR of the TCR CDR3. TCRdb processed the multiplex PCR reads anew with MiXCR; each CDR3 protein has one entry. The data show 750,000 to 900,000 distinct CDR3 sequences, with 35% to 40% seen just once and over 8% held by the top ten. The sequenced material came from blood. The receptors were sampled from a man between 18 and 35 years old with Graves' hyperthyroidism.

In this sample, this clonotype turned up once. A read error is possible here, since a much larger clone lies one base away. CDR3 coding DNA: TGTGCCAGCAGCCCGGCACAGTTCTCTGGGGCCAACGTCCTGACTTTC. Translation: CASSPAQFSGANVLTF. This rearrangement joins TRBV7-9 to TRBJ2-6, with D unresolved. The CDR3 runs to 16 residues. Trimming left V 5 bases short and J 0 bases short, with 11 bases between. Germline V gene data show CDR1 as SEHNR and CDR2 as FQNEAQ (reference sequence).

In this sample, this clonotype turned up a few times. This chain connects TRBV6-5 to TRBJ1-6, with D possibly TRBD1 on 5 matching bases. This CDR3 has 15 residues. Germline V gene sequence: CDR1 MNHEY, CDR2 SVGAGI. Trimming removed 6 bases from V and 8 bases from J, with 17 bases in between. CDR3 bases: TGTGCCAGCAGAGTCGACGGGGGGAGAGATTCACCCCTCCACTTT. Encoded protein: CASRVDGGRDSPLHF.

This chain connects TRBV7-3 to TRBJ2-7; maybe TRBD1 (6 bases). Trimming left V 4 bases short and J 7 bases short, with 17 bases between. Germline V gene data show CDR1 as SGHTA and CDR2 as FQGTGA. The CDR3 has 14 residues. The CDR3 nucleotides are TGTGCCAGCAGCTCACCCTTGATCAGGGGAGAGCAGTACTTC. Its translation is CASSSPLIRGEQYF.

This clonotype appeared many times. The chain uses TRBV15 and TRBJ2-7, with D perhaps TRBD2 (5 bases). V shed 0 bases and J shed 1 base, with 7 bases lying between them. The V gene's germline CDR1 is LNHNV and CDR2 YYDKDF (reference sequence). The CDR3 consists of 14 residues. CDR3 region: CATSRDLASYEQYF. The CDR3 DNA reads TGTGCCACCAGCAGAGATCTAGCTTCCTACGAGCAGTACTTC.

The rearrangement uses TRBV19 and TRBJ1-5; D call uncertain. V was shortened by 9 bases and J by 4 bases, with 16 bases between the two germline ends. Germline lookup yields CDR1 LNHDA and CDR2 SQIVND (reference sequence). This CDR3 comprises 14 residues. For the CDR3, the DNA is TGTGCCAGCACCCCGGGAGGGCGAAATCAGCCCCAGCATTTT. This translates into CASTPGGRNQPQHF. Full variable domain (remainder filled in from reference TRBV19 and TRBJ1-5): DGGITQSPKYLFRKEGQNVTLSCEQNLNHDAMYWYRQDPGQGLRLIYYSQIVNDFQKGDIAEGYSVSREKKESFPLTVTSAQKNPTAFYLCASTPGGRNQPQHFGDGTRLSIL.

Many counts were recorded for this clonotype. The gene calls are TRBV5-1 and TRBJ1-1; no clear D gene. The CDR3 length is 13 residues. Germline values: CDR1 SGHRS, CDR2 YFSETQ. Trimming took off 4 bases at V and 8 bases at J, with 15 bases between the two ends. As DNA, the CDR3 is TGCGCCAGCAGCCTCCGTAGTGGAGAGGAAGCTTTCTTT. Protein sequence: CASSLRSGEEAFF.

The V gene is TRBV9, the J gene TRBJ2-3, with TRBD2 identical over 8 bases. CDR3 length: 17 residues. V lost 0 bases to trimming and J lost 6 bases; unmatched junction nucleotides: 12. Germline CDR1 reads SGDLS; CDR2 reads YYNGEE. The CDR3 bases are TGTGCCAGCAGCGTAGAACAAAGCGGGGGAGCGCCGGATACGCAGTATTTT. Translating it yields CASSVEQSGGAPDTQYF.

This chain links TRBV2 with TRBJ1-6; the D gene is possibly TRBD1 (5 bases). Germline values: CDR1 SNHLY, CDR2 FYNNEI. The CDR3 extends over 13 amino acids. V gave up 5 bases and J gave up 8 bases, with 10 bases separating them. This chain's CDR3 is CASSSGPDSPLHF. CDR3 nucleotide sequence: TGTGCCAGCAGTTCGGGGCCAGATTCACCCCTCCACTTT.

This clonotype was observed many times. V usage is TRBV29-1 and J usage is TRBJ1-2; TRBD1 is a possible D gene (5 bases). There are 13 residues in the CDR3. The ends were cut back, 6 bases at V and 3 bases at J, with 14 bases in the middle. CDR1 is SQVTM and CDR2 is ANQGSEA in the germline V gene. The CDR3 DNA follows: TGCAGCGTAGGGGACCTTGGGGACTATGGCTACACCTTC. Translated: CSVGDLGDYGYTF.

The CDR3 region has the DNA TGTGCCAGCAGCCTTGAAAGGGGCGGAGGGACTGAAGCTTTCTTT. Translating gives CASSLERGGGTEAFF. This sequence joins TRBV7-2 and TRBJ1-1, with a possible D match to TRBD1 (5 bases). V was shortened by 5 bases and J by 5 bases, with 18 bases between the two germline ends. CDR3 length: 15 amino acids. Germline CDR1 is SGHTA and CDR2 is FQGNSA.

This clonotype was observed at least ten times. The rearrangement uses TRBV5-5 and TRBJ1-6, with D tentatively TRBD1 (5 bases). This CDR3 region has 13 residues. Germline-derived CDR1 and CDR2 are SGHKS and YYEKEE (reference sequence). V gave up 2 bases and J gave up 13 bases, with 13 bases separating them. DNA of the CDR3: TGTGCCAGCAGCTTTAGCGGGGACTACCCCCTCCACTTT. The encoded protein is CASSFSGDYPLHF.

This clonotype has ten or more counts. The chain couples TRBV7-9 to TRBJ1-1; the D is unclear. The CDR3 covers 13 residues. Germline V gives CDR1 SEHNR, CDR2 FQNEAQ (reference sequence). Trimming removed 3 bases at V and 5 bases at J, with 10 bases between. The CDR3 region is CASSFLEETEAFF. The CDR3 bases are TGTGCCAGCAGCTTTTTGGAGGAGACTGAAGCTTTCTTT.

The chain joins TRBV29-1 to TRBJ1-1; perhaps TRBD1 as D (6 bases). Looked up from germline, CDR1 is SQVTM and CDR2 is ANQGSEA. The CDR3 covers 15 residues. V shed 8 bases and J shed 0 bases, with 19 bases lying between them. This CDR3 reads CSPTRGATLNTEAFF. The CDR3 DNA is TGCAGCCCCACTCGGGGGGCCACCTTGAACACTGAAGCTTTCTTT.

Turning to this clonotype: A much more abundant neighbour one base away suggests this may be a read error. The chain carries TRBV24-1 and TRBJ2-7; no reliable D call. The CDR3 loop spans 14 amino acids. Germline lookup yields CDR1 KGHDR and CDR2 SFDVKD. This chain's CDR3 is CSTSDNGNSYEQYF. CDR3 coding DNA: TGTTCCACCAGTGATAACGGCAACTCCTACGAGCAGTACTTC.